Following are 19 T cell receptor beta chains from one sample sequenced in a study of control samples from healthy donors and cancer patients. Profiling relied on immunoSEQ multiplex PCR, and the TCRdb table lists in-frame clones only, not all of them. The repertoire has roughly 32,000 clones, more than 85% of them found once; the top ten carry about 1.6%. Source material: PBMCs. The receptors were gathered from a woman aged 40 to 50 with lung cancer.

In the case of this clone: This sample also contains other DNA sequences that code for the same CDR3. The chain employs TRBV5-6 and TRBJ2-2; TRBD2 agrees at 14 bases. V gave up 4 bases and J gave up 6 bases; unmatched junction bases: 5. The germline gives CDR1 SGHDT, CDR2 YYEEEE. The CDR3 loop spans 16 amino acids. The CDR3 nucleotides read TGTGCCAGCAGCGACGGACTAGCGGGGGGTCCCGGGGAGCTGTTTTTT. Protein: CASSDGLAGGPGELFF.

This chain uses TRBV7-3 with TRBJ1-1; D not certain. The CDR3 extends over 13 amino acids. Trimming took 3 bases from V and 1 from J, leaving 6 bases between them. CDR1 is SGHTA and CDR2 is FQGTGA in the germline V gene. In DNA, the CDR3 is TGTGCCAGCAGCTTTTGGGCGAACACTGAAGCTTTCTTT. Protein: CASSFWANTEAFF.

V usage is TRBV15 and J usage is TRBJ2-3; 7 nucleotides line up with TRBD2. The trim removed 2 bases at V and 0 bases at J, leaving 5 bases unmatched. This CDR3 region has 16 residues. The germline V gene encodes CDR1 LNHNV and CDR2 YYDKDF (reference sequence). The CDR3 reads CATSRPRGRSTDTQYF. In DNA, the CDR3 is TGTGCCACCAGCAGACCGCGGGGGAGGAGCACAGATACGCAGTATTTT.

The rearrangement links TRBV19 to TRBJ2-1, with TRBD2 as a possible D gene (5 bases). V lost 3 bases to trimming and J lost 1 base, with 10 bases between them. CDR3 length: 15 residues. Germline-derived CDR1 and CDR2 are LNHDA and SQIVND (reference sequence). CDR3 bases: TGTGCCAGTAGTATTAAGGGAGTTTCCTACAATGAGCAGTTCTTC. Residues: CASSIKGVSYNEQFF.

This chain joins TRBV19 and TRBJ1-5; D remains unclear. The CDR3 is made up of 14 amino acids. With 3 bases removed from V and 3 bases from J, the gap between germline ends came to 9 bases. Germline loops: CDR1 LNHDA, CDR2 SQIVND (reference sequence). CDR3 amino acids: CASSIWATNQPQHF. As DNA, the CDR3 is TGTGCCAGTAGTATCTGGGCGACCAATCAGCCCCAGCATTTT.

This rearrangement joins TRBV7-2 to TRBJ2-7; 8 nucleotides agree with TRBD2. The CDR3 length is 15 residues. Germline V gene lookup returns CDR1 SGHTA and CDR2 FQGNSA. J lost 2 bases, V lost 5 bases, and 8 bases had no gene match. CDR3: CASSPTSGLTYEQYF. The DNA of the CDR3 is TGTGCCAGCAGCCCCACTAGCGGCCTAACCTACGAGCAGTACTTC.

The V call is TRBV6-5, the J call TRBJ2-7; D tentatively fits TRBD1 or TRBD2 (5 bases each). This CDR3 comprises 11 residues. Germline V gene sequence: CDR1 MNHEY, CDR2 SVGAGI. The V gene lost 2 bases and the J gene lost 6 bases, with 5 bases spanning the gap. The CDR3 bases are TGTGCCAGCAGTTACGGGACCGAGCAGTACTTC. Its translation is CASSYGTEQYF.

The chain links TRBV2 to TRBJ1-6; D ambiguous. Germline V lookup: CDR1 SNHLY, CDR2 FYNNEI. The CDR3 contains 15 residues. V was trimmed by 4 bases and J by 0 bases, leaving 7 bases between them. The CDR3 reads CASSGQLSYNSPLHF. CDR3 in DNA: TGTGCCAGCAGTGGCCAGCTCTCCTATAATTCACCCCTCCACTTT.

The J gene is TRBJ1-5, the V gene TRBV6-5; tentatively, D is TRBD1 (6 bases). This CDR3 comprises 14 residues. In germline, CDR1 is MNHEY, CDR2 SVGAGI. The ends were cut back, 8 bases at V and 2 bases at J, with 13 bases in the middle. CDR3 in amino acids: CASRTEYGNQPQHF. CDR3 in DNA: TGTGCCAGCCGGACAGAGTATGGCAATCAGCCCCAGCATTTT.

This clone was recorded once. J is TRBJ2-3 and V is TRBV5-6; TRBD1 matches 8 bases. This CDR3 comprises 18 residues. The germline CDR1 and CDR2 sequences are SGHDT and YYEEEE. V lost 0 bases and J lost 2; bases outside the gene matches: 11. CDR3 in amino acids: CASSLGTRDRFSTDTQYF. CDR3 coding DNA: TGTGCCAGCAGCTTGGGCACGCGGGACAGGTTTTCCACAGATACGCAGTATTTT.

The gene calls are TRBV6-5 and TRBJ2-3; the D gene could be TRBD1 or TRBD2 (5 bases each). Germline V lookup: CDR1 MNHEY, CDR2 SVGAGI. CDR3 length: 14 amino acids. Deletions cut 7 bases from V and 2 bases from J, with 13 bases between. The CDR3 nucleotides are TGTGCCAGCACGCTGGGGGTTATCACAGATACGCAGTATTTT. Translation gives CASTLGVITDTQYF.

The chain recombines TRBV11-2 with TRBJ2-7, with 7 bases that match TRBD1. The V gene end was trimmed by 3 bases and the J gene end by 4 bases; junction bases not matched to a gene: 9. Germline V gives CDR1 SGHAT, CDR2 FQNNGV. The CDR3 sequence is 15 residues long. The CDR3 sequence is CASSFKTGTVYEQYF. The CDR3 nucleotides read TGTGCCAGCAGCTTTAAGACCGGGACAGTTTACGAGCAGTACTTC.

This chain joins TRBV2 and TRBJ2-1, with D unresolved. Germline V gene sequence: CDR1 SNHLY, CDR2 FYNNEI. Trimming shortened V by 1 base and J by 8 bases, and 12 bases separated the two germline ends. This CDR3 is 14 amino acids long. As DNA, the CDR3 is TGTGCCAGCAGTGAAGAACGGCTGAGCGATGAGCAGTTCTTC. It encodes CASSEERLSDEQFF. Variable domain in full (rest from reference TRBV2 and TRBJ2-1): EPEVTQTPSHQVTQMGQEVILRCVPISNHLYFYWYRQILGQKVEFLVSFYNNEISEKSEIFDDQFSVERPDGSNFTLKIRSTKLEDSAMYFCASSEERLSDEQFFGPGTRLTVL.

The V call is TRBV29-1, the J call TRBJ1-1; 7 bases match TRBD1. The CDR3 has 13 residues. CDR1 and CDR2 (germline): SQVTM, ANQGSEA. Written as DNA, the CDR3 is TGCAGTCACCGGGACAGCGACGACACTGAAGCTTTCTTT. It encodes CSHRDSDDTEAFF. Filled out from reference TRBV29-1 and TRBJ1-1, the complete variable domain reads SAVISQKPSRDICQRGTSLTIQCQVDSQVTMMFWYRQQPGQSLTLIATANQGSEATYESGFVIDKFPISRPNLTFSTLTVSNMSPEDSSIYLCSHRDSDDTEAFFGQGTRLTVV.

This rearrangement joins TRBV30 to TRBJ1-4, with D hard to call. Per the germline V gene, CDR1 is GTSNPN and CDR2 is SVGIG (reference sequence). The germline V and J ends were trimmed by 0 bases and 7 bases, with 12 bases remaining between them. CDR3 length equals 14 residues. The CDR3 nucleotides read TGTGCCTGGAGTGTACCCGAGTGGAGTGAAAAACTGTTTTTT. It yields the protein CAWSVPEWSEKLFF.

The genes are TRBV7-9 and TRBJ1-4; no reliable D call. This CDR3 has 15 amino acids. Trimming pared 2 bases from V and 3 bases from J, leaving 10 bases between. CDR1 SEHNR and CDR2 FQNEAQ come from the germline V gene (reference sequence). CDR3 nucleotide sequence: TGTGCCAGCAGCTTAACGGCAGCTTCTAATGAAAAACTGTTTTTT. This translates into CASSLTAASNEKLFF.

This chain links TRBV5-1 with TRBJ1-5; D gene uncertain. The CDR3 length is 15 residues. Germline values: CDR1 SGHRS, CDR2 YFSETQ. The V gene lost 5 bases and the J gene lost 8 bases, with 20 bases spanning the gap. CDR3 nucleotide sequence: TGCGCCAGCAGTCCTCTTCCGGGGTTGCGTGAGCCCCAGCATTTT. Its protein is CASSPLPGLREPQHF.

This clone was seen a single time. The J gene is TRBJ2-2, the V gene TRBV11-2; D perhaps matches TRBD1 (5 bases). V lost 10 bases and J 7 bases, leaving 16 bases between the germline ends. The CDR3 contains 13 residues. CDR1 SGHAT and CDR2 FQNNGV come from the germline V gene. CDR3 DNA sequence: TGTGCCACGACTGCCAGGGCAGTCGGGGAGCTGTTTTTT. It specifies CATTARAVGELFF. The full variable domain, its missing parts supplied by reference TRBV11-2 and TRBJ2-2, is EAGVAQSPRYKIIEKRQSVAFWCNPISGHATLYWYQQILGQGPKLLIQFQNNGVVDDSQLPKDRFSAERLKGVDSTLKIQPAKLEDSAVYLCATTARAVGELFFGEGSRLTVL.

The gene calls are TRBV6-2 or TRBV6-3 and TRBJ1-1; D not resolved. The V gene's germline CDR1 is MNHEY and CDR2 SVGEGT. CDR3 length: 15 residues. The V gene lost 2 bases and the J gene lost 1 base, with 11 bases spanning the gap. The CDR3: CASSYPNEANTEAFF. CDR3 bases: TGTGCCAGCAGTTACCCTAACGAGGCGAACACTGAAGCTTTCTTT.